These 22 T cell receptor beta chains originate from one sample sequenced in a study of T cell therapy after organ transplantation. The antigens these receptors bind are not known. TCRdb's table, derived via immunoSEQ multiplex PCR, lists solely in-frame clones and lacks some. The table includes around 50,000 clones, about 95% detected once. The source material was CD8+ T cells from blood, sampled before autologous CMV-specific T cell therapy. These receptors all come from a human patient who had received a solid organ transplant and had CMV disease.

The chain combines TRBV6-5 with TRBJ2-2, with TRBD1 matching over 9 bases. Looked up from germline, CDR1 is MNHEY and CDR2 is SVGAGI. Germline trimming cut 0 bases from V and 6 bases from J; bases unmatched to any gene: 5. CDR3 length equals 16 residues. The CDR3 sequence is CASSYSNRQGAGELFF. CDR3 coding DNA: TGTGCCAGCAGTTACTCGAACCGACAGGGGGCCGGGGAGCTGTTTTTT.

The genes are TRBV11-2 and TRBJ2-5, with D possibly matching TRBD2 (5 bases). In germline, CDR1 is SGHAT, CDR2 FQNNGV. This CDR3 has 13 amino acids. Trimming removed 7 bases at V and 4 bases at J, with 13 bases between. The CDR3 DNA reads as TGTGCCAGCACCCCGGGGTCCTTAGAGACCCAGTACTTC. Protein sequence: CASTPGSLETQYF. Filled out from reference TRBV11-2 and TRBJ2-5, the complete variable domain reads EAGVAQSPRYKIIEKRQSVAFWCNPISGHATLYWYQQILGQGPKLLIQFQNNGVVDDSQLPKDRFSAERLKGVDSTLKIQPAKLEDSAVYLCASTPGSLETQYFGPGTRLLVL.

The CDR3 region is CASSVDFTGVLDYGYTF. In DNA form, the CDR3 reads TGTGCCAGCAGCGTAGATTTTACAGGGGTATTGGACTATGGCTACACCTTC. This chain links TRBV9 with TRBJ1-2, with 7 bases that match TRBD1. Germline V CDR1 and CDR2: SGDLS, YYNGEE. V dropped 0 bases and J dropped 3; count of bases not matched to a gene: 11. The CDR3 has 17 amino acids.

J is TRBJ2-7 and V is TRBV6-1; 9 bases agree with TRBD1. There are 14 residues in the CDR3. V lost 5 bases and J lost 5; bases outside the gene matches: 7. CDR1 and CDR2 from the germline V gene are MNHNS and SASEGT. The CDR3 loop is CASSRTGEFHEQYF. CDR3 coding DNA: TGTGCCAGCAGTCGGACAGGGGAGTTTCACGAGCAGTACTTC.

This clone has a single count. The chain carries TRBV7-2 and TRBJ2-1; D uncertain. CDR3 length equals 17 residues. The ends were cut back, 1 base at V and 0 bases at J, with 13 bases in the middle. Germline lookup yields CDR1 SGHTA and CDR2 FQGNSA. Here the CDR3 reads CASSLELRMSSYNEQFF. Written as DNA, the CDR3 is TGTGCCAGCAGCTTAGAATTGCGGATGAGCTCCTACAATGAGCAGTTCTTC. The full variable domain, in which reference TRBV7-2 and TRBJ2-1 provide the parts outside the CDR3, is GAGVSQSPSNKVTEKGKDVELRCDPISGHTALYWYRQSLGQGLEFLIYFQGNSAPDKSGLPSDRFSAERTGGSVSTLTIQRTQQEDSAVYLCASSLELRMSSYNEQFFGPGTRLTVL.

V and J are TRBV6-1 and TRBJ2-2, with D tentatively TRBD2 (6 bases). Germline assignment: CDR1 MNHNS and CDR2 SASEGT. V was trimmed by 6 bases and J by 0 bases, leaving 23 bases between them. The CDR3 has 19 amino acids. This chain's CDR3 is CASRERDSRRVANTGELFF. The CDR3 DNA is TGTGCCAGCAGGGAACGGGACTCCCGACGGGTCGCGAACACCGGGGAGCTGTTTTTT.

The chain has TRBV6-5 and TRBJ2-3; unclear D gene. Per the germline V gene, CDR1 is MNHEY and CDR2 is SVGAGI. The CDR3 sequence is 13 residues long. The V and J ends lost 0 bases and 5 bases respectively, with 6 bases between them. DNA of the CDR3: TGTGCCAGCAGTTACTCGGAAGGAGATACGCAGTATTTT. It specifies CASSYSEGDTQYF.

V usage is TRBV9 and J usage is TRBJ2-1; 8 bases match TRBD1. The V and J ends lost 4 bases and 5 bases, in that order; junction bases with no gene match: 11. From germline, CDR1 is SGDLS and CDR2 YYNGEE. The CDR3 consists of 16 residues. In nucleotides, the CDR3 is TGTGCCAGCAGCCCTTTACCGGGACAGGAAAACAATGAGCAGTTCTTC. Encoded protein: CASSPLPGQENNEQFF.

This clone was found once. V gene TRBV5-1 combines with J gene TRBJ2-3; 9 bases are shared with TRBD2. CDR1 is SGHRS and CDR2 is YFSETQ in the germline V gene. CDR3 size: 15 residues. After removal of 0 bases from V and 1 base from J, the junction contained 0 bases not matched to a gene. The CDR3 nucleotides are TGCGCCAGCAGCTTGGGGACTAGCGGCACAGATACGCAGTATTTT. Residues: CASSLGTSGTDTQYF. The complete variable domain, with remaining parts taken from reference TRBV5-1 and TRBJ2-3, reads KAGVTQTPRYLIKTRGQQVTLSCSPISGHRSVSWYQQTPGQGLQFLFEYFSETQRNKGNFPGRFSGRQFSNSRSEMNVSTLELGDSALYLCASSLGTSGTDTQYFGPGTRLTVL.

This rearrangement joins TRBV15 to TRBJ2-1, with D possibly TRBD2 on 6 matching bases. With 1 base removed from V and 3 bases from J, the gap between germline ends came to 10 bases. The CDR3 totals 15 residues. CDR1 LNHNV and CDR2 YYDKDF come from the germline V gene (reference sequence). The CDR3 reads CATSRGEDNYNEQFF. CDR3 bases: TGTGCCACCAGCAGAGGGGAGGACAACTACAATGAGCAGTTCTTC.

The V call is TRBV4-2, the J call TRBJ2-7; no definite D call. V dropped 1 base and J dropped 1 base, with 5 bases sitting between them. The CDR3 consists of 13 residues. Germline CDR1 is LGHNA and CDR2 is YNFKEQ. In nucleotides, the CDR3 is TGTGCCAGCAGCCAAGGTGGGTCCTACGAGCAGTACTTC. Protein: CASSQGGSYEQYF.

J is TRBJ1-1 and V is TRBV6-5; the D gene is possibly TRBD1 (6 bases). V was shortened by 7 bases and J by 0 bases, with 12 bases between the two germline ends. Germline CDR1 MNHEY, CDR2 SVGAGI. The CDR3 extends over 14 amino acids. CDR3 amino acids: CASMRGQMNTEAFF. DNA for the CDR3: TGTGCCAGCATGAGAGGACAGATGAACACTGAAGCTTTCTTT.

The chain couples TRBV27 to TRBJ2-7, with D perhaps TRBD1 (7 bases). This CDR3 region has 16 residues. The germline V gene has CDR1 MNHEY and CDR2 SMNVEV (reference sequence). Trimming took 5 bases from V and 5 from J, leaving 22 bases between them. The CDR3 reads CASSPPLRQGLHEQYF. CDR3 nucleotide sequence: TGTGCCAGCAGTCCACCGTTGCGACAGGGACTGCACGAGCAGTACTTC.

The rearrangement joins TRBV5-3 to TRBJ2-7, with TRBD1 as a possible D gene (5 bases). TRBV5-3 is recorded as an ORF, its role being uncertain. The ends were cut back, 6 bases at V and 2 bases at J, with 21 bases in the middle. CDR3 length: 16 residues. The CDR3 reads CARIGAGFGPTYEQYF. The CDR3 DNA reads TGTGCCAGAATAGGGGCTGGGTTCGGGCCTACCTACGAGCAGTACTTC.

This rearrangement joins TRBV7-9 to TRBJ1-3; 7 nucleotides match TRBD1. Germline V lookup: CDR1 SEHNR, CDR2 FQNEAQ (reference sequence). This CDR3 comprises 15 residues. With V trimmed by 4 bases and J by 0 bases, 3 bases remained unmatched. The DNA for the CDR3 is TGTGCCAGCAGCTCAGGGACAGTCTCTGGAAACACCATATATTTT. Residues: CASSSGTVSGNTIYF.

V is TRBV5-1 and J is TRBJ1-1; weak D call: TRBD1 (6 bases). The V gene lost 4 bases and the J gene lost 6 bases, with 16 bases spanning the gap. CDR1 SGHRS and CDR2 YFSETQ come from the germline V gene. This CDR3 spans 14 amino acids. The DNA of the CDR3 is TGCGCCAGCAGCGTCAAGGGGGATGGGGCTGAAGCTTTCTTT. It translates to CASSVKGDGAEAFF.

V usage is TRBV4-1 and J usage is TRBJ2-7, with 7 bases that match TRBD2. The trim removed 2 bases at V and 6 bases at J, leaving 10 bases unmatched. The CDR3 extends over 15 amino acids. CDR1 is MGHRA and CDR2 is YSYEKL in the germline V gene. The CDR3 DNA reads TGCGCCAGCAGCCAAAGACCCGGACTAGTGAGCGAGCAGTACTTC. It is translated as CASSQRPGLVSEQYF.

The V call is TRBV6-5, the J call TRBJ2-7; D may be TRBD2 (6 bases). With 2 bases removed from V and 1 base from J, the gap between germline ends came to 9 bases. This CDR3 is 14 amino acids long. Germline V lookup: CDR1 MNHEY, CDR2 SVGAGI. The CDR3 bases are TGTGCCAGCAGTTACACGGGGGTATCCTACGAGCAGTACTTC. Translated, it gives CASSYTGVSYEQYF.

This clone was counted a few times. The chain couples TRBV19 to TRBJ1-1, with TRBD1 as a possible D gene (5 bases). The germline gives CDR1 LNHDA, CDR2 SQIVND (reference sequence). V lost 5 bases and J 8 bases, leaving 15 bases between the germline ends. This CDR3 is 13 amino acids long. The CDR3 DNA reads TGTGCCAGTAGTTTCACAGGTCCTGTGGAAGCTTTCTTT. Translating it yields CASSFTGPVEAFF.

The genes are TRBV11-2 and TRBJ1-2, with 7 bases matching TRBD1. V trimming: 5 bases; J trimming: 2 bases; junction bases outside the gene matches: 2. The CDR3 runs 13 residues. The germline V gene has CDR1 SGHAT and CDR2 FQNNGV. The CDR3: CASSPGQNYGYTF. In DNA form, the CDR3 reads TGTGCCAGCAGCCCGGGACAGAACTATGGCTACACCTTC.

This chain uses TRBV4-3 with TRBJ2-1; D is uncertain. Germline V gene lookup returns CDR1 LGHNA and CDR2 YSLEER. The CDR3 is 14 amino acids. Trimming stripped 4 bases from V and 1 base from J, with 8 bases between. As DNA, the CDR3 is TGCGCCAGCAGCCCAGACGGATCCTACAATGAGCAGTTCTTC. This codes for CASSPDGSYNEQFF.

The V gene is TRBV4-3, the J gene TRBJ2-7, with TRBD2 identical over 11 bases. There are 18 residues in the CDR3. Germline assignment: CDR1 LGHNA and CDR2 YSLEER. J was trimmed by 3 bases and V by 0 bases; bases with no gene match: 10. The DNA of the CDR3 is TGCGCCAGCAGCCAAGAATGGCTAGCGGGGGGACTTGACTACGAGCAGTACTTC. Translated: CASSQEWLAGGLDYEQYF.